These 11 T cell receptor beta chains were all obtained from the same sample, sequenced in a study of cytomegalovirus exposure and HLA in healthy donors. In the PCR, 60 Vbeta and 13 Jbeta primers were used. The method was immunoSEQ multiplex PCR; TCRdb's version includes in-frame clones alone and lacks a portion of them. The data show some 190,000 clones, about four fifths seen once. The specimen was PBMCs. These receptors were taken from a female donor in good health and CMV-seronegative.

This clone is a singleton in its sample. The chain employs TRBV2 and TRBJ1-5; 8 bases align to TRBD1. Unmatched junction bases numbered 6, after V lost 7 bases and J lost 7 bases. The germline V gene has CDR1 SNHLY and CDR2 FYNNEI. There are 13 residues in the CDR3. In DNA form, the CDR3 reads TGTGCCAGCAACCCAGGGGGCGAACAGCCCCAGCATTTT. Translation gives CASNPGGEQPQHF.

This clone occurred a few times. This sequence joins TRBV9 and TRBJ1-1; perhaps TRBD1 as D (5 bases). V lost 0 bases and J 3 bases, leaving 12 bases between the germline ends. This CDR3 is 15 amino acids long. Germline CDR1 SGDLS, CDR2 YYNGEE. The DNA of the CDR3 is TGTGCCAGCAGCGTAGTGTCATTAGGGGACACTGAAGCTTTCTTT. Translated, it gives CASSVVSLGDTEAFF.

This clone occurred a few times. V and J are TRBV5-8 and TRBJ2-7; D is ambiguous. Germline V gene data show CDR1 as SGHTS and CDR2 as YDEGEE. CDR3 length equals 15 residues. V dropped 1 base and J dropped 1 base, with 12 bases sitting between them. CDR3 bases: TGTGCCAGCAGCTTGCACCGGGTCCGGTCCTACGAGCAGTACTTC. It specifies CASSLHRVRSYEQYF.

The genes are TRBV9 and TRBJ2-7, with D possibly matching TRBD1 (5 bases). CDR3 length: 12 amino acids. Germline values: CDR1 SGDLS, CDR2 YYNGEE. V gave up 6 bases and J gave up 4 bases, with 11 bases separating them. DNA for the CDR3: TGTGCCAGCATTCGCAGGGTGTACGAGCAGTACTTC. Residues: CASIRRVYEQYF.

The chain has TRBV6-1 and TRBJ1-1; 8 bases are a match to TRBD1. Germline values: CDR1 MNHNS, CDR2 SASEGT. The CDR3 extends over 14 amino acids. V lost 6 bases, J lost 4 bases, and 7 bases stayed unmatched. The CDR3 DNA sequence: TGTGCCAGCAGGAAACAGGGGGGTACCACTGAAGCTTTCTTT. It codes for CASRKQGGTTEAFF.

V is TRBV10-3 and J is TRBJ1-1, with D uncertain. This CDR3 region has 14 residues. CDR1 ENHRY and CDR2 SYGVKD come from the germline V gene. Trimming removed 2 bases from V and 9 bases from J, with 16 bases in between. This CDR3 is CAISEKQFGGQAFF. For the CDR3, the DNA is TGTGCCATCAGTGAGAAGCAGTTCGGAGGCCAAGCTTTCTTT.

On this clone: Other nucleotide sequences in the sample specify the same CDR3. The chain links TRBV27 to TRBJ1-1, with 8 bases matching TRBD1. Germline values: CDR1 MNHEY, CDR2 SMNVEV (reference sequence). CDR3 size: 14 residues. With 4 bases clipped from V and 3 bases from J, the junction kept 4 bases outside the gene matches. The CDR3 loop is CASSSRDRYTEAFF. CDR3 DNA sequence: TGTGCCAGCAGTTCACGGGACAGGTACACTGAAGCTTTCTTT.

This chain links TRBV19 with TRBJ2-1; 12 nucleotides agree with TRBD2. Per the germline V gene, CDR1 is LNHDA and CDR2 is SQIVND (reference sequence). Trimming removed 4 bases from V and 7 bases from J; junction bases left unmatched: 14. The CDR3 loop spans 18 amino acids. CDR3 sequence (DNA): TGTGCCAGTAGTACTCGTCTCCAGTCTAGCGGGAGGGTAAATGAGCAGTTCTTC. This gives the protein CASSTRLQSSGRVNEQFF.

The DNA of the CDR3 is TGTGCCAGCAGCCGGGGGGCTAAAGTATACGGGAGGGCCCACGAGCAGTACTTC. Encoded protein: CASSRGAKVYGRAHEQYF. The chain recombines TRBV9 with TRBJ2-7; 8 bases line up with TRBD2. CDR3 length: 18 amino acids. After removal of 4 bases from V and 5 bases from J, the junction contained 20 bases not matched to a gene. Germline V lookup: CDR1 SGDLS, CDR2 YYNGEE.

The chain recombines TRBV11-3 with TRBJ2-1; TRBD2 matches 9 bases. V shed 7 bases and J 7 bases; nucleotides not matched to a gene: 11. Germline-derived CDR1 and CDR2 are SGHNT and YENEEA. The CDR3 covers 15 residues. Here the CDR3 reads CASTVGVAGVNEQFF. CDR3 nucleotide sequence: TGTGCCAGCACCGTGGGGGTAGCGGGGGTGAATGAGCAGTTCTTC.

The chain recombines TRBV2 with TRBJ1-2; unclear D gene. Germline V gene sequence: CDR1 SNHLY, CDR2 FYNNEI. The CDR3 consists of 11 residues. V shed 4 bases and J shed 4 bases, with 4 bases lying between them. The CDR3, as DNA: TGTGCCAGCAGTGCATCCTATGGCTACACCTTC. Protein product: CASSASYGYTF.